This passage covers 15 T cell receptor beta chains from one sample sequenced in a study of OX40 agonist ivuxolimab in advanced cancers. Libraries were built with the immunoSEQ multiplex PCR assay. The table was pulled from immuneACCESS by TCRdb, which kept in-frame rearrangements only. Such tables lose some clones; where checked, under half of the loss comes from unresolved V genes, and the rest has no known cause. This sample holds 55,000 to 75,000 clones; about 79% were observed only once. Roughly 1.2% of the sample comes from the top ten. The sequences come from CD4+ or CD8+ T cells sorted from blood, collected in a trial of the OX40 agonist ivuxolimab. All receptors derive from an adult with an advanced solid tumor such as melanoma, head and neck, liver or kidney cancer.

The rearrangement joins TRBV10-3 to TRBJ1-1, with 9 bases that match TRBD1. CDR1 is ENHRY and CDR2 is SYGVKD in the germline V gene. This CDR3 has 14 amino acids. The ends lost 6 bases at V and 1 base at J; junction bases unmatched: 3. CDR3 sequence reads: CAIRPGQGNTEAFF. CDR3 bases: TGTGCCATCAGGCCGGGACAGGGGAACACTGAAGCTTTCTTT.

CDR3 in DNA: TGTGCCAGCTCATCCTTGGTCAGGGGTGAGGGCCAAGAGACCCAGTACTTC. Protein product: CASSSLVRGEGQETQYF. The chain employs TRBV18 and TRBJ2-5, with D maybe TRBD1 (6 bases). Trimming left V 5 bases short and J 1 base short, with 20 bases between. Germline assignment: CDR1 KGHSH and CDR2 LQKENI. The CDR3 loop spans 17 amino acids.

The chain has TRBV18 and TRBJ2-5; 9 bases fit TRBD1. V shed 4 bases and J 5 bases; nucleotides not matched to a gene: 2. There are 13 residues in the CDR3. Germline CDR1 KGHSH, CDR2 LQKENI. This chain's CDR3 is CASSQDRGETQYF. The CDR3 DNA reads TGTGCCAGCTCACAGGACAGGGGCGAGACCCAGTACTTC.

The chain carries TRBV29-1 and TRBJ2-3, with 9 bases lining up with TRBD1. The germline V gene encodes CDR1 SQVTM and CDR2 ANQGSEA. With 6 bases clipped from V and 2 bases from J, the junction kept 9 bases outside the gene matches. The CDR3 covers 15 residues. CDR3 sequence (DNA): TGCAGCGTGGGGGGCGGGACAGGGATCACAGATACGCAGTATTTT. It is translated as CSVGGGTGITDTQYF.

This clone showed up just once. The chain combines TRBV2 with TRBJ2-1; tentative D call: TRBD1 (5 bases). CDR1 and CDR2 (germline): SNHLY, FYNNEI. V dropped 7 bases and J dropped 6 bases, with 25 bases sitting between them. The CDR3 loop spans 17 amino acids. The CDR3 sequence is CASIADSSFFFGNEQFF. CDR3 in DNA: TGTGCCAGCATCGCAGACAGTAGCTTCTTTTTTGGCAATGAGCAGTTCTTC.

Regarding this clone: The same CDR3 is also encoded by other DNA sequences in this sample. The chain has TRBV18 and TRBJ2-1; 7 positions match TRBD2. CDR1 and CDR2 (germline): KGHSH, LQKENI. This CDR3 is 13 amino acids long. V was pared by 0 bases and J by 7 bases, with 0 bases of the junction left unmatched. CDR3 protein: CASSPPGGNEQFF. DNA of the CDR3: TGTGCCAGCTCACCACCGGGGGGGAATGAGCAGTTCTTC.

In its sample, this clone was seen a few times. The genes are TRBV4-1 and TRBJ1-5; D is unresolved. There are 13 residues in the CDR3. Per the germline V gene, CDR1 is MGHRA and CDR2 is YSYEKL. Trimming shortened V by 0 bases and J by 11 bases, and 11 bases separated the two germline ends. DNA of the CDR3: TGCGCCAGCAGCCAAGATATCAGTCATGCCCAGCATTTT. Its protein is CASSQDISHAQHF.

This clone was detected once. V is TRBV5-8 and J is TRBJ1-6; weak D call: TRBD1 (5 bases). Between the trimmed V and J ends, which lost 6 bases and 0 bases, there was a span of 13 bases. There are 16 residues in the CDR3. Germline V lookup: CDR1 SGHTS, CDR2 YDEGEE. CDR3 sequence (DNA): TGTGCCAGCATCCAGGGAAGGGGCTCCTATAATTCACCCCTCCACTTT. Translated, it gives CASIQGRGSYNSPLHF. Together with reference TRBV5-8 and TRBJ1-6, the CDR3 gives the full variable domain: EAGVTQSPTHLIKTRGQQATLRCSPISGHTSVYWYQQALGLGLQFLLWYDEGEERNRGNFPPRFSGRQFPNYSSELNVNALELEDSALYLCASIQGRGSYNSPLHFGNGTRLTVT.

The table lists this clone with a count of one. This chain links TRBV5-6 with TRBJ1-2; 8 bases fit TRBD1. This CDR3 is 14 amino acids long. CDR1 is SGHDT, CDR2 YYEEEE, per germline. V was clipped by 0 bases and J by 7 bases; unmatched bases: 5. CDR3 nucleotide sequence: TGTGCCAGCAGCTTGGCCGGGACAGGAGGTGGCTACACCTTC. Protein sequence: CASSLAGTGGGYTF.

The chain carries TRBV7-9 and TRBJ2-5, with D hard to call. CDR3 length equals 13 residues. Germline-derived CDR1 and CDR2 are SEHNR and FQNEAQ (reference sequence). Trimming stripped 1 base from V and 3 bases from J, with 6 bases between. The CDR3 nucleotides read TGTGCCAGCAGCTTAGTCCAGAAAGAGACCCAGTACTTC. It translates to CASSLVQKETQYF.

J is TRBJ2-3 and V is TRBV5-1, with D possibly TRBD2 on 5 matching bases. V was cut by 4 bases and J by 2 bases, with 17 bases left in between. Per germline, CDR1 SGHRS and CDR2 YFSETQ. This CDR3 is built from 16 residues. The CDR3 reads CASSPHSALFTDTQYF. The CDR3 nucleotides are TGCGCCAGCAGCCCCCATAGCGCGCTATTCACAGATACGCAGTATTTT.

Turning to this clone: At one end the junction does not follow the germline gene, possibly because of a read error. The CDR3 loop is CASTLALTGGNGYTF. The CDR3 nucleotides are TGTGCCAGCACCTTAGCACTGACAGGGGGCAATGGCTACACCTTC. The chain joins TRBV7-9 to TRBJ1-2; the match to TRBD1 covers 10 bases. Germline V lookup: CDR1 SEHNR, CDR2 FQNEAQ (reference sequence). There are 15 residues in the CDR3.

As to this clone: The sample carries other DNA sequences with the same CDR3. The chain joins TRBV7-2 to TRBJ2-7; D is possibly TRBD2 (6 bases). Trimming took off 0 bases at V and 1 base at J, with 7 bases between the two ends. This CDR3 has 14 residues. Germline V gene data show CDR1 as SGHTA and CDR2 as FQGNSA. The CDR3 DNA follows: TGTGCCAGCAGCTTAGCTGCGGGATCCTACGAGCAGTACTTC. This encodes CASSLAAGSYEQYF. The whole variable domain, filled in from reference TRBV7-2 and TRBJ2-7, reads GAGVSQSPSNKVTEKGKDVELRCDPISGHTALYWYRQSLGQGLEFLIYFQGNSAPDKSGLPSDRFSAERTGGSVSTLTIQRTQQEDSAVYLCASSLAAGSYEQYFGPGTRLTVT.

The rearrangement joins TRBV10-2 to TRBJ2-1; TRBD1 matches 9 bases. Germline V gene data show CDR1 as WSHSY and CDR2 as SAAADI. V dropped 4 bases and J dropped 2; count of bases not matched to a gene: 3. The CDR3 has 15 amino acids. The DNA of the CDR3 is TGCGCCAGCAGTGGGGACAGGGAGGCCTACAATGAGCAGTTCTTC. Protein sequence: CASSGDREAYNEQFF.

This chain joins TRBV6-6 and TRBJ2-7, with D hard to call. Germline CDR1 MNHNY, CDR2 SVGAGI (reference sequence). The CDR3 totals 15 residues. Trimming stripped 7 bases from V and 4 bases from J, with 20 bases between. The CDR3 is CASTQSGVGSYEQYF. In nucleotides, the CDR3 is TGTGCCAGCACTCAATCAGGCGTAGGCTCGTACGAGCAGTACTTC.